The T cell receptor beta chain described here comes from a study of memory CD4+ T cells and cytomegalovirus serostatus. About the study: Of the healthy Belgian adults, 9 were CMV seropositive and fewer than 30 seronegative.

The sort gate was single viable CD3+CD4+CD8-CD45RO+ cells for memory CD4+ T cells. Total CD4+ T cells were enriched by CD4 positive selection. Original methodology: Out-of-frame sequences were removed, leaving roughly 2.1 million distinct TCRbeta sequences. Sequencing used immunoSEQ multiplex PCR; TCRdb keeps in-frame clones, though not all of them. V, J and clone size reflect that table, while D and trimming were determined from the DNA. Of tens of thousands of clones in the sample, 75% to 80% were seen once. CDR3 size: 16 residues. Input material: memory CD4+ T cells from blood. The receptor was derived from an adult in good health and CMV-seropositive. This rearrangement joins TRBV21-1 to TRBJ2-1; TRBD1, the D gene given by the table, was not confirmed from the DNA. TRBV21-1 is designated a pseudogene. This CDR3 reads CASSSTDRSSYNEQFF. The CDR3 nucleotides read TGTGCCAGCAGCTCAACGGACAGGAGCTCCTACAATGAGCAGTTCTTC.